One sample yielded the 5 T cell receptor beta chains listed below, sequenced in a study of cytomegalovirus exposure and HLA in healthy donors. The method was immunoSEQ multiplex PCR; TCRdb's version includes in-frame clones alone and lacks a portion of them. The sample has about 130,000 clones, around nine tenths seen once. Sequencing used PBMCs. The receptors derive from a man aged 25 to 40 in good health and CMV-seronegative.

CDR3 amino acids: CASSLLRGAEGGELFF. CDR3 nucleotide sequence: TGTGCCAGCAGCTTACTTCGGGGGGCTGAGGGCGGGGAGCTGTTTTTT. This chain connects TRBV7-2 to TRBJ2-2, with D perhaps matching TRBD2 (7 bases). The CDR3 has 16 amino acids. CDR1 and CDR2 from the germline V gene are SGHTA and FQGNSA. V shed 2 bases and J shed 7 bases, with 17 bases lying between them.

The gene calls are TRBV5-4 and TRBJ2-7; the match to TRBD1 covers 7 bases. V trimming: 2 bases; J trimming: 2 bases; junction bases outside the gene matches: 1. The CDR3 is 13 amino acids. The germline V gene has CDR1 SGHNT and CDR2 YYREEE (reference sequence). CDR3 sequence: CASSFDRAYEQYF. CDR3 nucleotides: TGTGCCAGCAGCTTTGACAGGGCCTACGAGCAGTACTTC.

In its sample, this clone was seen a few times. V is TRBV5-1 and J is TRBJ1-4; D might be TRBD1 (6 bases). CDR3 length equals 13 residues. Germline V gives CDR1 SGHRS, CDR2 YFSETQ. V lost 4 bases, J lost 5 bases, and 9 bases lay in between. CDR3 in amino acids: CASSVTGNEKLFF. The CDR3 DNA reads TGCGCCAGCAGCGTCACAGGGAATGAAAAACTGTTTTTT.

The V and J genes are TRBV7-9 and TRBJ2-7; 9 nucleotides match TRBD1. The germline CDR1 and CDR2 sequences are SEHNR and FQNEAQ (reference sequence). The CDR3 sequence is 14 residues long. V lost 1 base, J lost 3 bases, and 1 base stayed unmatched. DNA of the CDR3: TGTGCCAGCAGCTTAGGGGACAGGGTCTACGAGCAGTACTTC. It specifies CASSLGDRVYEQYF.

The rearrangement joins TRBV6-5 to TRBJ1-2, with D unclear. Germline V lookup: CDR1 MNHEY, CDR2 SVGAGI. The V gene lost 4 bases and the J gene lost 8 bases, with 11 bases spanning the gap. The CDR3 extends over 12 amino acids. CDR3 in amino acids: CASSSHSLGYTF. The CDR3 DNA reads as TGTGCCAGCAGTTCGCACAGCCTAGGCTACACCTTC.